The 22 T cell receptor beta chains given below trace back to one sample, sequenced in a study of cytomegalovirus exposure and HLA in healthy donors. The PCR used 60 Vbeta and 13 Jbeta primers. Clones were sequenced by immunoSEQ multiplex PCR, and TCRdb holds only the in-frame ones, with some missing. Found here are about 240,000 clones, 81% of them singletons; the top ten hold less than 9%. What was sequenced was PBMCs. Source of these receptors: an older woman in good health and CMV-seropositive.

The chain couples TRBV18 to TRBJ2-7, with TRBD1 matching over 10 bases. Trimming took 6 bases from V and 1 from J; bases not matched to a gene: 3. The CDR3 contains 14 residues. CDR1 and CDR2 from the germline V gene are KGHSH and LQKENI. The CDR3 protein is CASSRDRGSYEQYF. The CDR3 coding sequence is TGTGCCAGCTCCCGGGACAGGGGTTCCTACGAGCAGTACTTC.

J is TRBJ1-1 and V is TRBV18; D perhaps matches TRBD1 (5 bases). CDR1 is KGHSH and CDR2 is LQKENI in the germline V gene. The V gene lost 6 bases and the J gene lost 5 bases, with 16 bases spanning the gap. The CDR3 runs to 14 residues. The CDR3 coding sequence is TGTGCCAGCTCCTCAGGTGGGGGAGGAACTGAAGCTTTCTTT. It encodes CASSSGGGGTEAFF.

The CDR3 spells CASSLRETQYF. The CDR3 nucleotides read TGTGCCAGCAGCCTTCGAGAGACCCAGTACTTC. V usage is TRBV2 and J usage is TRBJ2-5; D is unclear. Trimming left V 6 bases short and J 4 bases short, with 6 bases between. Germline V gene lookup returns CDR1 SNHLY and CDR2 FYNNEI. This CDR3 has 11 amino acids.

The genes are TRBV5-4 and TRBJ2-7, with D maybe TRBD2 (6 bases). The CDR3 has 15 residues. Trimming pared 0 bases from V and 4 bases from J, leaving 14 bases between. Germline V gene data show CDR1 as SGHNT and CDR2 as YYREEE (reference sequence). CDR3 region: CASSLAEGGRYEQYF. CDR3 DNA sequence: TGTGCCAGCAGCTTGGCCGAGGGAGGTCGTTACGAGCAGTACTTC.

The genes are TRBV28 and TRBJ1-4; D gene uncertain. Trimming removed 6 bases at V and 5 bases at J, with 7 bases between. The CDR3 length is 12 residues. The germline CDR1 and CDR2 sequences are MDHEN and SYDVKM. The CDR3 DNA reads TGTGCCAGCAGGCCGAGAAATGAAAAACTGTTTTTT. Protein sequence: CASRPRNEKLFF.

V is TRBV5-1 and J is TRBJ1-1; no reliable D call. CDR3 length equals 18 residues. Trimming cost V 3 bases and J 0 bases, with 21 bases left between them. Per the germline V gene, CDR1 is SGHRS and CDR2 is YFSETQ. CDR3 sequence (DNA): TGCGCCAGCAGCTCCGAGGCCCCTTCAAGGAGGATGAACACTGAAGCTTTCTTT. The encoded protein is CASSSEAPSRRMNTEAFF.

The gene calls are TRBV25-1 and TRBJ1-5; tentatively, D is TRBD1 (6 bases). V dropped 2 bases and J dropped 5 bases, with 13 bases sitting between them. CDR1 is MGHDK and CDR2 is SYGVNS in the germline V gene. The CDR3 extends over 15 amino acids. CDR3 nucleotides: TGTGCCAGCAGTGAAGGGGGGGGCCTATATCAGCCCCAGCATTTT. Its translation is CASSEGGGLYQPQHF.

The chain links TRBV7-8 to TRBJ2-1; 9 bases match TRBD2. The germline V gene has CDR1 SGHVS and CDR2 FQNEAQ. This CDR3 is 14 amino acids long. J lost 3 bases, V lost 5 bases, and 2 bases had no gene match. The CDR3 spells CASSLSGSYNEQFF. CDR3 DNA: TGTGCCAGCAGCCTTAGCGGGAGCTACAATGAGCAGTTCTTC. The whole variable domain, remainder taken from reference TRBV7-8 and TRBJ2-1, is GAGVSQSPRYKVAKRGQDVALRCDPISGHVSLFWYQQALGQGPEFLTYFQNEAQLDKSGLPSDRFFAERPEGSVSTLKIQRTQQEDSAVYLCASSLSGSYNEQFFGPGTRLTVL.

The J gene is TRBJ1-1, the V gene TRBV6-4; D is perhaps TRBD1 (6 bases). The germline gives CDR1 MRHNA, CDR2 SNTAGT. Trimming stripped 6 bases from V and 2 bases from J, with 13 bases between. The CDR3 runs to 14 residues. CDR3 sequence: CASSATGSNTEAFF. The CDR3 DNA is TGTGCCAGCAGCGCTACAGGGAGCAACACTGAAGCTTTCTTT.

The chain has TRBV5-1 and TRBJ2-2, with D possibly being TRBD2 (5 bases). Trimming removed 0 bases at V and 7 bases at J, with 13 bases between. CDR1 and CDR2 from the germline V gene are SGHRS and YFSETQ. There are 15 residues in the CDR3. The CDR3, as DNA: TGCGCCAGCAGCTTGGGTGGGAGCGGAGGCGGGGAGCTGTTTTTT. Translating it yields CASSLGGSGGGELFF.

This clone was seen a single time. The junction shows a germline mismatch at one end, possibly a read error. V is TRBV5-4 and J is TRBJ2-3; 9 nucleotides align to TRBD2. This CDR3 is 17 amino acids long. Germline V gives CDR1 SGHNT, CDR2 YYREEE (reference sequence). This CDR3 reads CASSLDPTSGSTDTRYF. CDR3 nucleotide sequence: TGTGCCAGCAGCTTGGACCCGACTAGCGGAAGCACAGATACGCGGTATTTT.

A few counts support this clone. This chain links TRBV5-1 with TRBJ1-1; 9 bases align to TRBD1. V lost 5 bases, J lost 1 base, and 3 bases stayed unmatched. Germline V gives CDR1 SGHRS, CDR2 YFSETQ. The CDR3 loop spans 14 amino acids. CDR3 in amino acids: CASRGQGSNTEAFF. The CDR3 DNA reads TGCGCCAGCAGGGGACAGGGTTCGAACACTGAAGCTTTCTTT.

This chain connects TRBV19 to TRBJ1-2; D is perhaps TRBD1 (6 bases). V was shortened by 6 bases and J by 4 bases, with 15 bases between the two germline ends. Looked up from germline, CDR1 is LNHDA and CDR2 is SQIVND (reference sequence). The CDR3 sequence is 14 residues long. This CDR3 reads CASRVQGGIYGYTF. The CDR3 region has the DNA TGTGCCAGTAGAGTACAGGGAGGGATCTATGGCTACACCTTC. The whole variable domain, filled in from reference TRBV19 and TRBJ1-2, reads DGGITQSPKYLFRKEGQNVTLSCEQNLNHDAMYWYRQDPGQGLRLIYYSQIVNDFQKGDIAEGYSVSREKKESFPLTVTSAQKNPTAFYLCASRVQGGIYGYTFGSGTRLTVV.

V and J are TRBV19 and TRBJ1-5; no firm D call. Deletions cut 5 bases from V and 7 bases from J, with 12 bases between. Germline-derived CDR1 and CDR2 are LNHDA and SQIVND (reference sequence). There are 13 residues in the CDR3. The CDR3 here is CASSSLEPQPQHF. The CDR3 DNA is TGTGCCAGTAGTTCCCTGGAGCCCCAGCCCCAGCATTTT.

The genes are TRBV19 and TRBJ2-2, with 8 nucleotides matching TRBD2. The CDR3 spans 16 residues. Trimming at V came to 5 bases and at J to 3 bases, leaving 8 bases not matched to a gene. Germline CDR1 reads LNHDA; CDR2 reads SQIVND (reference sequence). The CDR3 DNA follows: TGTGCCAGTAGTCTCCGACTAGCGACATACACCGGGGAGCTGTTTTTT. Protein: CASSLRLATYTGELFF.

This clone was observed a handful of times. The V and J genes are TRBV4-1 and TRBJ1-1; TRBD1 agrees at 7 bases. In germline, CDR1 is MGHRA, CDR2 YSYEKL. The CDR3 is 13 residues long. The V segment lost 1 base and the J segment 11 bases; nucleotides outside the gene matches: 7. As DNA, the CDR3 is TGCGCCAGCAGCCAAGTTGAGGGGGCGCGGGCTTTCTTT. It encodes CASSQVEGARAFF.

The chain recombines TRBV7-9 with TRBJ1-1, with D tentatively TRBD1 (5 bases). Looked up from germline, CDR1 is SEHNR and CDR2 is FQNEAQ (reference sequence). This CDR3 contains 12 residues. V gave up 2 bases and J gave up 8 bases, with 9 bases separating them. DNA for the CDR3: TGTGCCAGCAGCTTACTAGACAGAGAAGCTTTCTTT. This translates into CASSLLDREAFF.

The genes are TRBV5-1 and TRBJ2-1; D might be TRBD2 (6 bases). The CDR3 has 15 residues. Germline V gene sequence: CDR1 SGHRS, CDR2 YFSETQ. V was trimmed by 0 bases and J by 2 bases, leaving 9 bases between them. The CDR3 bases are TGCGCCAGCAGCTTGGCTAGCGCGCCCTACAATGAGCAGTTCTTC. This gives the protein CASSLASAPYNEQFF.

V and J are TRBV18 and TRBJ2-6; no firm D call. Germline lookup yields CDR1 KGHSH and CDR2 LQKENI. This CDR3 is 18 amino acids long. The germline V and J ends were trimmed by 3 bases and 1 base, with 16 bases remaining between them. This CDR3 reads CASSPGDGWRSGANVLTF. The CDR3 bases are TGTGCCAGCTCACCTGGCGACGGATGGAGATCTGGGGCCAACGTCCTGACTTTC.

This chain uses TRBV21-1 with TRBJ1-4; the table's D call TRBD1 went unverified against the DNA. TRBV21-1 is flagged as a pseudogene. This CDR3 is 17 amino acids long. CDR3 nucleotides: TGTGCCAGCAGCAAAGCGGGCAGGGCTGAAGCTAATGAAAAACTGTTTTTT. Its translation: CASSKAGRAEANEKLFF.

The rearrangement joins TRBV6-4 to TRBJ2-2; maybe TRBD2 (6 bases). Germline-derived CDR1 and CDR2 are MRHNA and SNTAGT. There are 14 residues in the CDR3. Deletions cut 4 bases from V and 8 bases from J, with 14 bases between. CDR3 nucleotide sequence: TGTGCCAGCAGTGCCCTAGCGTTAACGGGGGAGCTGTTTTTT. This codes for CASSALALTGELFF.

The V call is TRBV5-1, the J call TRBJ2-7; 7 bases are shared with TRBD1. Germline trimming cut 0 bases from V and 1 base from J; bases unmatched to any gene: 4. The CDR3 loop spans 15 amino acids. CDR1 is SGHRS and CDR2 is YFSETQ in the germline V gene. CDR3 loop: CASSLGPGQSYEQYF. The CDR3 coding sequence is TGCGCCAGCAGCTTGGGGCCGGGACAGTCCTACGAGCAGTACTTC.